This TCR beta chain derives from a study of T cells in Graves' hyperthyroidism and ophthalmopathy. The study's findings and limits: Most expanded thyroid clonotypes above 0.001 also appeared in blood. The model identified upcoming ophthalmopathy a median around 7.1 months ahead of onset.

This clonotype was counted at least ten times. As yet, its antigen is unknown. Any patient presenting with uncontrolled infection, other autoimmune disease, pregnancy or lactation was left out. The CDR3 runs 17 residues. Losses at the gene ends were 7 bases for V and 0 bases for J; bases not matched to a gene: 10. Germline V lookup: CDR1 SGHDT, CDR2 YYEEEE. The investigators amplified TCR beta CDR3 regions from RNA transcripts. Carried out on the TCR CDR3, a first-round RT-PCR used the HTBI primer set. TCRdb itself ran the multiplex PCR reads through MiXCR, one entry per CDR3 protein. The sample contains about 350,000 distinct CDR3 sequences, around 18% of which appear only once.

Specimen: blood. The chain combines TRBV5-6 with TRBJ2-1, with 10 bases identical to TRBD2. This sequence originates from a woman in her forties with Graves' ophthalmopathy. CDR3 DNA sequence: TGTGCCAGCGCCCCCCTACTAGCGGGGATCTCCTACAATGAGCAGTTCTTC. It yields the protein CASAPLLAGISYNEQFF. Variable domain in full (rest from reference TRBV5-6 and TRBJ2-1): DAGVTQSPTHLIKTRGQQVTLRCSPKSGHDTVSWYQQALGQGPQFIFQYYEEEERQRGNFPDRFSGHQFPNYSSELNVNALLLGDSALYLCASAPLLAGISYNEQFFGPGTRLTVL.